This TCR beta chain was profiled in a study of blood T cell repertoires in COVID-19. Clones were sequenced by immunoSEQ multiplex PCR, and TCRdb holds only the in-frame ones, with some missing. Among about 130,000 clones, approximately 80% were seen once, and the ten largest hold roughly 20%. V was pared by 4 bases and J by 0 bases, with 11 bases between. The CDR3 sequence is 16 residues long. The germline CDR1 and CDR2 sequences are SGHKS and YYEKEE (reference sequence). J is TRBJ1-6 and V is TRBV5-5; D is unclear. This TCR was sampled from a man older than 75 with acute or convalescent COVID-19. Sequencing used peripheral blood. The CDR3 DNA reads TGTGCCAGCAGCCCAGGATCAATCTCCTATAATTCACCCCTCCACTTT. Protein: CASSPGSISYNSPLHF.